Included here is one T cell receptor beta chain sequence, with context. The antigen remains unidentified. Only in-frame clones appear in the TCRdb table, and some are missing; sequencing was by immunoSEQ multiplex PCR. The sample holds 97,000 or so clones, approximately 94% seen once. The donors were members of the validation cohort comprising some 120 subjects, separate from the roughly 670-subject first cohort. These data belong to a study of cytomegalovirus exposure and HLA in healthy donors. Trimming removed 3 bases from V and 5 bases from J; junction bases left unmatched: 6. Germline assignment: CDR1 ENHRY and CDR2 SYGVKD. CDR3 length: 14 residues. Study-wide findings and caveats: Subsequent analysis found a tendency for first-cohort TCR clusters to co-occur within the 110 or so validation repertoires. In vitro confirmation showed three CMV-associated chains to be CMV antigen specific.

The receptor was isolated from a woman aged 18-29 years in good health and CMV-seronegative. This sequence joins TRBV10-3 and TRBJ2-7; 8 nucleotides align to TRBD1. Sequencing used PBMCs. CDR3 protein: CAISDGQGSDEQYF. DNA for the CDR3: TGTGCCATCAGTGACGGACAGGGATCCGACGAGCAGTACTTC.